This T cell receptor (beta chain) was profiled in a study of blood T cell repertoires in COVID-19. About the research overall: Samples came from the United States, Italy and Spain, spanning acute and convalescent COVID-19.

The data were produced by immunoSEQ multiplex PCR, yet TCRdb's version contains in-frame clones alone and is incomplete. The sample consists of around 140,000 clones, roughly 80% of them appearing once. This receptor was taken from a man in his forties with acute COVID-19. Material: PBMCs or T cells enriched from blood (not recorded which).

CDR3: CASSSSGGHGYTF. CDR3 in DNA: TGTGCCAGCAGTTCATCAGGTGGTCATGGCTACACCTTC. V gene TRBV12-3 or TRBV12-4 combines with J gene TRBJ1-2; D gene unclear. This CDR3 contains 13 residues. Trimming stripped 4 bases from V and 6 bases from J, with 12 bases between.